This T cell receptor beta chain was obtained from a study of radiotherapy plus CTLA-4 blockade in lung cancer. In the study overall: Disease control was seen in approximately 31% of patients, objective responses in roughly 17%.

TCRdb keeps only in-frame clones here, not all; method: immunoSEQ multiplex PCR. The repertoire includes some 98,000 clones, approximately 85% of them detected once, and around 3.5% sits in the top ten. With regard to this clone: The antigen is undetermined.

Each patient with chemo-refractory metastatic non-small-cell lung cancer was treated with focal radiation plus CTLA-4 blockade using ipilimumab. Points from the study as a whole: Increased serum interferon-beta after radiation also reportedly predicted response strongly. Following radiotherapy plus ipilimumab, tumor-derived TCR clones expanded in the blood.

The sample consisted of peripheral blood, taken from a patient treated with radiotherapy plus ipilimumab. This sequence originates from a human donor with non-small cell lung cancer who had a partial response to radiotherapy plus ipilimumab.

CDR3 sequence (DNA): TGTGCCAGCAGCATCCACAGGGGTCAACATAACTCCTACGAGCAGTACTTC. Its protein is CASSIHRGQHNSYEQYF. The genes are TRBV21-1 and TRBJ2-7; TRBD1 is the table's D call and was not checked against the DNA. TRBV21-1 is marked as a pseudogene. This CDR3 has 17 residues.